This paragraph reports one T cell receptor beta chain. One end of the junction does not line up with germline, which may come from a read error. Clones were sequenced by immunoSEQ multiplex PCR, and TCRdb holds only the in-frame ones, with some missing. Of around 180,000 clones listed, roughly 88% are singletons. Germline CDR1 is SGHTA and CDR2 is FQGNSA. The CDR3 runs to 16 residues. This specimen comes from a study of control samples from healthy donors and cancer patients. The rearrangement joins TRBV7-2 to TRBJ2-2; 10 bases align to TRBD2. The specimen sequenced was blood. This receptor was taken from a woman under 40 in good health. The CDR3 loop is CASSVAGGLNTGELFF. CDR3 DNA sequence: TGTGCCAGCAGCGTAGCGGGAGGCCTTAACACCGGGGAGCTGTTTTTT.